Below, 31 T cell receptor beta chains from the same sample are listed, as sequenced in a study of T-cell memory formation after mild COVID-19. Each CDR3 protein is one row after TCRdb ran MiXCR on the 5' RACE reads. This sample carries under 600,000 distinct CDR3 sequences, about a fifth of them seen once, and the ten largest clones take about 8.4%. Specimen: PBMCs or a T cell subset sorted from them (not recorded which). The receptors here all came from an adult woman who had mild COVID-19 (a few samples of this study predate the infection). Cell type and time point are not known.

The V call is TRBV7-2, the J call TRBJ2-3; possible D gene TRBD1, 5 bases. This CDR3 contains 15 residues. Germline lookup yields CDR1 SGHTA and CDR2 FQGNSA. Trimming stripped 0 bases from V and 1 base from J, with 8 bases between. The DNA for the CDR3 is TGTGCCAGCAGCTTAGCCAGGGTGGGCACAGATACGCAGTATTTT. Protein product: CASSLARVGTDTQYF.

The CDR3 is CASRPGLAGRGEQYF. As DNA, the CDR3 is TGTGCCAGCAGACCTGGACTAGCGGGACGAGGGGAGCAGTACTTC. This chain joins TRBV11-3 and TRBJ2-7, with 12 bases matching TRBD2. J was trimmed by 7 bases and V by 6 bases; bases with no gene match: 10. Germline CDR1 and CDR2: SGHNT and YENEEA. The CDR3 totals 15 residues. Looking up the rest from reference TRBV11-3 and TRBJ2-7 gives the full variable domain: EAGVVQSPRYKIIEKKQPVAFWCNPISGHNTLYWYLQNLGQGPELLIRYENEEAVDDSQLPKDRFSAERLKGVDSTLKIQPAELGDSAVYLCASRPGLAGRGEQYFGPGTRLTVT.

The CDR3 coding sequence is TGTGCCAGCAGCTTAGGTCTTAGTAAGGAGACCCAGTACTTC. This encodes CASSLGLSKETQYF. The genes are TRBV7-2 and TRBJ2-5; D is unclear. Germline lookup yields CDR1 SGHTA and CDR2 FQGNSA. This CDR3 has 14 amino acids. Trimming stripped 1 base from V and 5 bases from J, with 11 bases between.

The V and J genes are TRBV2 and TRBJ1-1, with a weak D call TRBD1 (5 bases). The CDR3 contains 17 residues. Germline lookup yields CDR1 SNHLY and CDR2 FYNNEI. V shed 6 bases and J shed 1 base, with 21 bases lying between them. CDR3 residues: CASRPLGGSLENTEAFF. In DNA form, the CDR3 reads TGTGCCAGCAGGCCCCTCGGGGGTTCATTGGAGAACACTGAAGCTTTCTTT.

This clonotype was counted at least ten times. The chain joins TRBV5-1 to TRBJ2-2; the match to TRBD1 covers 9 bases. CDR1 and CDR2 (germline): SGHRS, YFSETQ. CDR3 length: 16 residues. V shed 0 bases and J 3 bases; nucleotides not matched to a gene: 3. Here the CDR3 reads CASSLVGTGHTGELFF. In DNA form, the CDR3 reads TGCGCCAGCAGCTTGGTAGGGACAGGGCACACCGGGGAGCTGTTTTTT.

The V gene is TRBV30, the J gene TRBJ1-1; perhaps TRBD1 as D (5 bases). V was trimmed by 0 bases and J by 0 bases, leaving 11 bases between them. The CDR3 is made up of 15 amino acids. Germline V gives CDR1 GTSNPN, CDR2 SVGIG (reference sequence). The CDR3 bases are TGTGCCTGGAGTGTACTGGGGACCGTGAACACTGAAGCTTTCTTT. Residues: CAWSVLGTVNTEAFF.

This clonotype was seen a handful of times. The J gene is TRBJ2-2, the V gene TRBV20-1; 13 bases line up with TRBD2. Germline assignment: CDR1 DFQATT and CDR2 SNEGSKA (reference sequence). This CDR3 has 14 residues. The CDR3 loop is CSGTSGINTGELFF. CDR3 nucleotides: TGCAGCGGGACTAGCGGGATTAACACCGGGGAGCTGTTTTTT.

J is TRBJ2-7 and V is TRBV6-1; TRBD2 agrees at 10 bases. This CDR3 contains 16 residues. V lost 1 base and J lost 6; bases outside the gene matches: 9. Germline CDR1 MNHNS, CDR2 SASEGT. The CDR3 bases are TGTGCCAGCAGTGAAGTGCTAGCGGGAGAGGAGGGCGAGCAGTACTTC. Translating it yields CASSEVLAGEEGEQYF.

The V and J genes are TRBV27 and TRBJ1-1; TRBD1 is a possible D gene (6 bases). The CDR3 extends over 15 amino acids. Germline V gene sequence: CDR1 MNHEY, CDR2 SMNVEV (reference sequence). V shed 5 bases and J shed 9 bases, with 22 bases lying between them. The CDR3 DNA reads as TGTGCCAGCAGTCCCGCCGGGGGGGGGCGATTCAAAGCTTTCTTT. Protein: CASSPAGGGRFKAFF.

The V call is TRBV7-9, the J call TRBJ1-2; 9 bases agree with TRBD1. This CDR3 is 12 amino acids long. The germline gives CDR1 SEHNR, CDR2 FQNEAQ (reference sequence). V gave up 5 bases and J gave up 9 bases; unmatched junction bases: 4. CDR3 protein: CASSPGTGSYTF. CDR3 DNA sequence: TGTGCCAGCAGCCCTGGGACAGGGAGCTACACCTTC. The whole variable domain, filled in from reference TRBV7-9 and TRBJ1-2, reads DTGVSQNPRHKITKRGQNVTFRCDPISEHNRLYWYRQTLGQGPEFLTYFQNEAQLEKSRLLSDRFSAERPKGSFSTLEIQRTEQGDSAMYLCASSPGTGSYTFGSGTRLTVV.

This clonotype has a handful of counts. The chain couples TRBV18 to TRBJ1-2, with TRBD1 identical over 10 bases. The germline V gene encodes CDR1 KGHSH and CDR2 LQKENI. The CDR3 runs 15 residues. The V gene end was trimmed by 5 bases and the J gene end by 5 bases; junction bases not matched to a gene: 8. The CDR3 DNA reads as TGTGCCAGCTCATCGGGCTCGGGACAGGGGTATGGCTACACCTTC. Translation gives CASSSGSGQGYGYTF.

The V gene is TRBV6-5, the J gene TRBJ2-7; 10 bases are a match to TRBD1. V trimming: 6 bases; J trimming: 6 bases; junction bases outside the gene matches: 14. Germline CDR1 reads MNHEY; CDR2 reads SVGAGI. The CDR3 sequence is 16 residues long. The CDR3 nucleotides are TGTGCCAGCAGCCCGTGGACCGGGACAGGGGCGGCCGAGCAGTACTTC. Protein product: CASSPWTGTGAAEQYF.

The V call is TRBV5-4, the J call TRBJ2-1; perhaps TRBD2 as D (5 bases). Germline V gives CDR1 SGHNT, CDR2 YYREEE (reference sequence). Between the trimmed V and J ends, which lost 2 bases and 7 bases, there was a span of 16 bases. This CDR3 contains 15 residues. The CDR3 loop is CASSFAASKGNEQFF. The CDR3 bases are TGTGCCAGCAGCTTCGCGGCTAGCAAAGGGAATGAGCAGTTCTTC.

The V gene is TRBV19, the J gene TRBJ2-5, with D hard to call. Germline lookup yields CDR1 LNHDA and CDR2 SQIVND (reference sequence). Trimming pared 5 bases from V and 5 bases from J, leaving 12 bases between. The CDR3 has 13 amino acids. The CDR3 is CASSPGLMETQYF. In DNA, the CDR3 is TGTGCCAGTAGTCCCGGCCTCATGGAGACCCAGTACTTC.

The CDR3 loop reads CATSDWGTSSETQYF. The CDR3, as DNA: TGTGCCACCAGTGATTGGGGGACTAGCTCCGAGACCCAGTACTTC. This rearrangement joins TRBV24-1 to TRBJ2-5, with TRBD2 matching 9 bases. CDR1 and CDR2 (germline): KGHDR, SFDVKD. There are 15 residues in the CDR3. J was trimmed by 5 bases and V by 2 bases; bases with no gene match: 5.

J is TRBJ2-7 and V is TRBV7-9, with 8 nucleotides matching TRBD1. The CDR3 consists of 15 residues. Per germline, CDR1 SEHNR and CDR2 FQNEAQ (reference sequence). V was pared by 5 bases and J by 4 bases, with 10 bases of the junction left unmatched. CDR3 sequence reads: CASSPVSGTGYEQYF. The DNA for the CDR3 is TGTGCCAGCAGCCCAGTATCCGGGACAGGATACGAGCAGTACTTC.

V is TRBV20-1 and J is TRBJ2-1; TRBD1 might be the D (5 bases). This CDR3 has 16 amino acids. V was clipped by 1 base and J by 0 bases, with 13 bases between them. CDR1 DFQATT and CDR2 SNEGSKA come from the germline V gene (reference sequence). The CDR3 sequence is CSARGGLQSSYNEQFF. For the CDR3, the DNA is TGCAGTGCTAGAGGGGGCTTACAGAGCTCCTACAATGAGCAGTTCTTC.

The chain is built from TRBV7-6 and TRBJ1-2, with 10 bases fitting TRBD1. Trimming took 5 bases from V and 3 from J; bases not matched to a gene: 12. The CDR3 length is 17 residues. CDR1 is SGHVS, CDR2 FNYEAQ, per germline. CDR3 amino acids: CASSLLEGTGAYYGYTF. In DNA, the CDR3 is TGTGCCAGCAGCCTCCTTGAAGGGACAGGGGCTTACTATGGCTACACCTTC. Together with reference TRBV7-6 and TRBJ1-2, the CDR3 gives the full variable domain: GAGVSQSPRYKVTKRGQDVALRCDPISGHVSLYWYRQALGQGPEFLTYFNYEAQQDKSGLPNDRFSAERPEGSISTLTIQRTEQRDSAMYRCASSLLEGTGAYYGYTFGSGTRLTVV.

A few counts support this clonotype. The chain couples TRBV6-5 to TRBJ2-3; D remains unclear. V lost 6 bases and J lost 4, with 5 bases in between. The CDR3 is 11 amino acids. Germline V gene lookup returns CDR1 MNHEY and CDR2 SVGAGI. The chain's CDR3 is CASSAPDTQYF. In DNA, the CDR3 is TGTGCCAGCAGCGCTCCAGATACGCAGTATTTT.

The gene calls are TRBV4-1 and TRBJ1-4, with D hard to call. The germline gives CDR1 MGHRA, CDR2 YSYEKL. This CDR3 has 12 amino acids. Trimming took off 1 base at V and 6 bases at J, with 3 bases between the two ends. The CDR3, as DNA: TGCGCCAGCAGCCAAGCCTATGAAAAACTGTTTTTT. It codes for CASSQAYEKLFF.

This clonotype was picked up a small number of times. The rearrangement joins TRBV4-3 to TRBJ1-3, with D hard to call. The germline gives CDR1 LGHNA, CDR2 YSLEER. The CDR3 has 17 amino acids. V lost 4 bases to trimming and J lost 0 bases, with 16 bases between them. In DNA, the CDR3 is TGCGCCAGCAGCCCCCGCGATGCAGGCATCTCTGGAAACACCATATATTTT. Translated: CASSPRDAGISGNTIYF.

J is TRBJ2-3 and V is TRBV10-3; 8 bases agree with TRBD1. This CDR3 is built from 15 residues. Germline V gene lookup returns CDR1 ENHRY and CDR2 SYGVKD. With V trimmed by 10 bases and J by 3 bases, 12 bases remained unmatched. For the CDR3, the DNA is TGTGCCACTGGAGAGAATCAGGGGGCGACAGATACGCAGTATTTT. Encoded protein: CATGENQGATDTQYF.

The chain recombines TRBV15 with TRBJ2-1; D is uncertain. The V end lost 0 bases, the J end lost 7 bases, and 10 bases lay between the germline ends. Germline values: CDR1 LNHNV, CDR2 YYDKDF (reference sequence). This CDR3 contains 14 residues. This CDR3 reads CATSRDSQANEQFF. The CDR3, as DNA: TGTGCCACCAGCAGAGACTCGCAGGCTAATGAGCAGTTCTTC.

The chain's CDR3 is CASRPLPGLAIDEQFF. CDR3 bases: TGTGCCAGCAGACCCCTCCCGGGACTAGCGATCGATGAGCAGTTCTTC. The V and J genes are TRBV6-6 and TRBJ2-1, with 10 nucleotides matching TRBD2. The V and J ends lost 6 bases and 8 bases, in that order; junction bases with no gene match: 13. Germline-derived CDR1 and CDR2 are MNHNY and SVGAGI (reference sequence). This CDR3 comprises 16 residues.

This clonotype has a handful of counts. V and J are TRBV5-1 and TRBJ2-2; 12 positions match TRBD1. The CDR3 is 16 amino acids. The germline V gene has CDR1 SGHRS and CDR2 YFSETQ. V was clipped by 3 bases and J by 3 bases; unmatched bases: 3. CDR3 sequence reads: CASSYGTGGYTGELFF. The CDR3 bases are TGCGCCAGCAGCTACGGGACAGGGGGCTACACCGGGGAGCTGTTTTTT.

The J gene is TRBJ2-2, the V gene TRBV24-1, with 7 positions matching TRBD1. The CDR3 contains 18 residues. Germline V gene data show CDR1 as KGHDR and CDR2 as SFDVKD. The junction had 9 bases not matched to a gene; V was cut back by 2 bases and J by 1 base. The DNA for the CDR3 is TGTGCCACCAGTGATTCTACTACCCGGGACAGGAACACCGGGGAGCTGTTTTTT. Its translation is CATSDSTTRDRNTGELFF.

This clonotype was recorded a few times. The chain has TRBV29-1 and TRBJ1-3; 8 bases are a match to TRBD1. This CDR3 contains 13 residues. With V trimmed by 6 bases and J by 4 bases, 5 bases remained unmatched. The germline V gene has CDR1 SQVTM and CDR2 ANQGSEA. CDR3 in DNA: TGCAGCGTCTGGAGGGACAGGGGAAACACCATATATTTT. Translation gives CSVWRDRGNTIYF.

The CDR3 region is CASSESGKAGNTIYF. In DNA form, the CDR3 reads TGTGCCAGCAGTGAATCCGGTAAAGCTGGAAACACCATATATTTT. The chain uses TRBV25-1 and TRBJ1-3; unclear D gene. Germline V lookup: CDR1 MGHDK, CDR2 SYGVNS. There are 15 residues in the CDR3. V lost 1 base to trimming and J lost 2 bases, with 9 bases between them.

The table lists this clonotype with a few counts. This chain connects TRBV7-6 to TRBJ2-5, with 7 bases lining up with TRBD1. The CDR3 has 14 amino acids. The V and J ends lost 5 bases and 6 bases, in that order; junction bases with no gene match: 9. The V gene's germline CDR1 is SGHVS and CDR2 FNYEAQ. In DNA, the CDR3 is TGTGCCAGCAGCGCAGCAGGGGGAATAAAGACCCAGTACTTC. It is translated as CASSAAGGIKTQYF.

The rearrangement links TRBV7-9 to TRBJ2-1; 7 bases agree with TRBD2. Germline V gene lookup returns CDR1 SEHNR and CDR2 FQNEAQ (reference sequence). The CDR3 totals 12 residues. The V segment lost 5 bases and the J segment 10 bases; nucleotides outside the gene matches: 5. The CDR3 loop reads CASSPGGYEQFF. CDR3 DNA: TGTGCCAGCAGCCCCGGGGGGTACGAGCAGTTCTTC.

The gene calls are TRBV11-2 and TRBJ2-5, with 10 bases that match TRBD2. This CDR3 comprises 16 residues. The germline V gene encodes CDR1 SGHAT and CDR2 FQNNGV. The V gene end was trimmed by 1 base and the J gene end by 1 base; junction bases not matched to a gene: 3. The CDR3 is CASSLVSGGFQETQYF. The CDR3 coding sequence is TGTGCCAGCAGCTTAGTTAGCGGGGGGTTCCAAGAGACCCAGTACTTC.